These T cell receptor beta chains were read from a single sample in a study of cytomegalovirus exposure and HLA in healthy donors. Generated by immunoSEQ multiplex PCR, the TCRdb table keeps only in-frame clones and is missing some. The sample contains under 200,000 clones, 86% of which appear only once. The sample was PBMCs. These receptors came from a woman aged 30 to 39 in good health and CMV-seronegative. The conserved cysteine and the conserved F or W are not part of the CDR3 here. The order of the fields is J gene, V gene, CDR3 protein.

J gene: TRBJ2-7; V gene: TRBV7-2; CDR3 protein: ASSLEFSVYEQY
J gene: TRBJ1-1; V gene: TRBV2; CDR3 protein: ASSENRGLIGSEAF
J gene: TRBJ2-3; V gene: TRBV25-1; CDR3 protein: ASSLPLTGDTDTQY
J gene: TRBJ1-1; V gene: TRBV18; CDR3 protein: ASSPQSRNTEAF
J gene: TRBJ2-7; V gene: TRBV6-1; CDR3 protein: ASRFQGGWGEQY
J gene: TRBJ2-5; V gene: TRBV9; CDR3 protein: ASSGGLRAETQY
J gene: TRBJ2-1; V gene: TRBV4-2; CDR3 protein: ASSQETHQVYNEQF
J gene: TRBJ2-3; V gene: TRBV29-1; CDR3 protein: SVSFFSTDTQY
J gene: TRBJ2-1; V gene: TRBV4-1; CDR3 protein: ASALEGGASGEQF
J gene: TRBJ1-3; V gene: TRBV11-2; CDR3 protein: ASSKIQGSGNTIY
J gene: TRBJ2-5; V gene: TRBV2; CDR3 protein: ASSLTSGFGETQY
J gene: TRBJ1-1; V gene: TRBV28; CDR3 protein: ASSLTDSEAF
J gene: TRBJ2-5; V gene: TRBV5-6; CDR3 protein: ASSLGLGREETQY
J gene: TRBJ1-2; V gene: TRBV5-1; CDR3 protein: ASRTFSDYGYT
J gene: TRBJ2-2; V gene: TRBV9; CDR3 protein: ASSVGQPNTGELF
J gene: TRBJ1-2; V gene: TRBV7-9; CDR3 protein: ASSLGSANYGYT
J gene: TRBJ2-5; V gene: TRBV5-1; CDR3 protein: ASSMGTSGRRYQETQY
J gene: TRBJ2-7; V gene: TRBV5-4; CDR3 protein: ASSPAGRDEQY
J gene: TRBJ1-3; V gene: TRBV6-5; CDR3 protein: ASSPAGNTIY
J gene: TRBJ2-7; V gene: TRBV27; CDR3 protein: ASSTRLRLRDAGTYEQY
J gene: TRBJ2-7; V gene: TRBV5-1; CDR3 protein: ASSQERGAHEQY
J gene: TRBJ2-6; V gene: TRBV28; CDR3 protein: ASSLQVTIFSGANVLT
J gene: TRBJ2-1; V gene: TRBV9; CDR3 protein: ASSVGGRNEQF
J gene: TRBJ2-7; V gene: TRBV5-1; CDR3 protein: ASSLEGIYEQY
J gene: TRBJ1-5; V gene: TRBV19; CDR3 protein: ASSMSAAQPQH
J gene: TRBJ2-5; V gene: TRBV28; CDR3 protein: ASIGTSGSGETQY
J gene: TRBJ2-1; V gene: TRBV5-1; CDR3 protein: ASSFGGTTSNEQF
J gene: TRBJ1-1; V gene: TRBV5-6; CDR3 protein: ASSWDRRNTEAF
J gene: TRBJ2-5; V gene: TRBV15; CDR3 protein: ATSRDRGVQETQY
J gene: TRBJ1-2; V gene: TRBV25-1; CDR3 protein: ASSLRTAASSGYT
J gene: TRBJ2-7; V gene: TRBV27; CDR3 protein: ASSLLAGYEQY
J gene: TRBJ1-2; V gene: TRBV6-5; CDR3 protein: ASSPRENYGYT
J gene: TRBJ2-7; V gene: TRBV27; CDR3 protein: ASSFSLLHEQY
J gene: TRBJ1-1; V gene: TRBV6-5; CDR3 protein: ASSVPGRAEAF
J gene: TRBJ2-5; V gene: TRBV5-1; CDR3 protein: ASSYSGTSGEETQY
J gene: TRBJ2-6; V gene: TRBV6-1; CDR3 protein: ASSVLPQLAGASGANVLT
J gene: TRBJ2-7; V gene: TRBV6-5; CDR3 protein: ASRKGLAGSYEQY
J gene: TRBJ2-1; V gene: TRBV11-2; CDR3 protein: ASSFFPGPGGVVNEQF
J gene: TRBJ2-3; V gene: TRBV10-3; CDR3 protein: AISGPDTQY
J gene: TRBJ2-7; V gene: TRBV27; CDR3 protein: ASSALIAGEQY
J gene: TRBJ1-2; V gene: TRBV18; CDR3 protein: ASSPPEDRGGYT
J gene: TRBJ1-1; V gene: TRBV5-1; CDR3 protein: ASSLGQVPLDTEAF